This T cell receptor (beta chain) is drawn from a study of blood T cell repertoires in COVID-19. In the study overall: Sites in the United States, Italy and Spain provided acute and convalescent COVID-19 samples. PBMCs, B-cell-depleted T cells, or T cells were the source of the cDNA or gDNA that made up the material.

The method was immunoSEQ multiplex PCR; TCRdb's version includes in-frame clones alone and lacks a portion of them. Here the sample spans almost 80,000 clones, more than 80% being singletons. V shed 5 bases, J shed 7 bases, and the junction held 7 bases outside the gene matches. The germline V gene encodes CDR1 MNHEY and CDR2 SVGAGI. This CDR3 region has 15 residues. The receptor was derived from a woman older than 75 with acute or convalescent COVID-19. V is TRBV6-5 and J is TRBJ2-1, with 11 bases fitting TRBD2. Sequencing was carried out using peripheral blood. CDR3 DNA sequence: TGTGCCAGCAGTCATCTAGCGGGAGGTTCGAATGAGCAGTTCTTC. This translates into CASSHLAGGSNEQFF.